What follows are 20 T cell receptor beta chains derived from one specimen sequenced in a study of regulatory T cells in long-lasting Graves disease. Arm-PCR of CDR3 regions with iRepertoire HTBI primers generated TCR beta libraries. TCRdb reprocessed the multiplex PCR reads with MiXCR, giving one entry per CDR3 protein. The sample holds around 400,000 distinct CDR3 sequences, 15% seen once. Time point in this sample: newly diagnosed GD, antithyroid drugs for less than 3 months. PBMC-derived RNA was used for the TCR library. Material: peripheral blood mononuclear cells (PBMCs), obtained at new diagnosis, from a patient treated with antithyroid drugs. These receptors were taken from a female donor with Graves disease.

This clonotype was picked up many times. The gene calls are TRBV28 and TRBJ1-6, with D possibly being TRBD1 (6 bases). This CDR3 is 20 amino acids long. V was pared by 6 bases and J by 5 bases, with 29 bases between. Germline CDR1 and CDR2: MDHEN and SYDVKM. The CDR3 region has the DNA TGTGCCAGCAGACTGAGAGGGGGACGGCCCAAACTACTAGATAATTCACCCCTCCACTTT. Translating gives CASRLRGGRPKLLDNSPLHF. Filled out from reference TRBV28 and TRBJ1-6, the complete variable domain reads DVKVTQSSRYLVKRTGEKVFLECVQDMDHENMFWYRQDPGLGLRLIYFSYDVKMKEKGDIPEGYSVSREKKERFSLILESASTNQTSMYLCASRLRGGRPKLLDNSPLHFGNGTRLTVT.

A few counts support this clonotype. V gene TRBV12-3 or TRBV12-4 combines with J gene TRBJ1-2, with TRBD1 matching 7 bases. The CDR3 sequence is 13 residues long. Trimming cost V 4 bases and J 8 bases; bases outside gene matches: 7. CDR3 sequence: CASSYDTGDGYTF. The CDR3 DNA follows: TGTGCCAGCAGTTACGACACAGGGGACGGCTACACCTTC.

This clonotype was recorded many times. The J gene is TRBJ1-5, the V gene TRBV6-1, with a weak D call TRBD1 (5 bases). Trimming stripped 8 bases from V and 2 bases from J, with 16 bases between. The CDR3 consists of 15 residues. Germline V gene sequence: CDR1 MNHNS, CDR2 SASEGT. CDR3 loop: CASYPLQGGNQPQHF. In DNA form, the CDR3 reads TGTGCCAGCTACCCACTGCAGGGCGGCAATCAGCCCCAGCATTTT.

This clonotype was counted at least ten times. The V gene is TRBV3-1, the J gene TRBJ1-1; D ambiguous. The V and J ends lost 1 base and 1 base respectively, with 10 bases between them. The CDR3 runs 15 residues. CDR1 is LGHDT and CDR2 is YNNKEL in the germline V gene (reference sequence). The chain's CDR3 is CASSQGLGKNTEAFF. DNA of the CDR3: TGTGCCAGCAGCCAAGGATTGGGCAAGAACACTGAAGCTTTCTTT.

This clonotype was picked up many times. The V gene is TRBV27, the J gene TRBJ1-1; maybe TRBD1 (6 bases). V gave up 4 bases and J gave up 1 base, with 10 bases separating them. Germline loops: CDR1 MNHEY, CDR2 SMNVEV (reference sequence). The CDR3 has 14 residues. CDR3 DNA sequence: TGTGCCAGCAGTTCAATGACAGGGAACACTGAAGCTTTCTTT. It translates to CASSSMTGNTEAFF.

In this sample, this clonotype turned up many times. V is TRBV6-1 and J is TRBJ2-1; 9 bases are shared with TRBD2. Trimming cost V 4 bases and J 7 bases; bases outside gene matches: 5. Germline V gene lookup returns CDR1 MNHNS and CDR2 SASEGT. The CDR3 has 14 residues. CDR3 protein: CASSVAGVGNEQFF. The CDR3 region has the DNA TGTGCCAGCAGTGTAGCGGGAGTGGGAAATGAGCAGTTCTTC.

This clonotype was counted many times. V usage is TRBV4-2 and J usage is TRBJ1-2; tentatively, D is TRBD1 (5 bases). V was cut by 0 bases and J by 8 bases, with 13 bases left in between. The CDR3 has 14 residues. Germline V gene data show CDR1 as LGHNA and CDR2 as YNFKEQ. CDR3 in amino acids: CASSQDEGAVGYTF. The CDR3 bases are TGTGCCAGCAGCCAAGACGAAGGGGCAGTAGGCTACACCTTC.

This chain links TRBV24-1 with TRBJ1-2, with D perhaps TRBD1 (5 bases). The CDR3 spans 16 residues. Trimming took 6 bases from V and 8 from J, leaving 24 bases between them. Germline V CDR1 and CDR2: KGHDR, SFDVKD. In DNA, the CDR3 is TGTGCCACCAGTCCTACTACGACAGAAAGGTTCAGGGGCTACACCTTC. Amino acid sequence: CATSPTTTERFRGYTF.

Details on this clonotype: It differs at one base from a far larger clone, so likely a read error. The chain joins TRBV5-5 to TRBJ2-3, with D tentatively TRBD1 (5 bases). Germline values: CDR1 SGHKS, CDR2 YYEKEE (reference sequence). Trimming pared 2 bases from V and 4 bases from J, leaving 11 bases between. The CDR3 is 14 residues long. CDR3 nucleotides: TGTGCCAGCAGCTTAAGCAGGGTAGCAGATACGCAGTATTTT. It encodes CASSLSRVADTQYF.

This clonotype was counted ten times or more. The chain couples TRBV13 to TRBJ2-7; a possible D gene is TRBD2 (6 bases). The germline V gene encodes CDR1 PRHDT and CDR2 FYEKMQ (reference sequence). Trimming removed 10 bases at V and 0 bases at J, with 13 bases between. The CDR3 loop spans 13 amino acids. The CDR3 loop reads CATSDGSSYEQYF. CDR3 sequence (DNA): TGTGCCACGAGCGACGGGAGCTCCTACGAGCAGTACTTC.

The V gene is TRBV12-3 or TRBV12-4, the J gene TRBJ1-2; D perhaps matches TRBD1 (5 bases). The CDR3 spans 12 residues. The V and J ends lost 3 bases and 4 bases respectively, with 6 bases between them. The CDR3 reads CASSLTVYGYTF. As DNA, the CDR3 is TGTGCCAGCAGTTTGACAGTCTATGGCTACACCTTC.

Remarks on this clonotype: A single base is all that separates this from a far larger clone, so a read error is likely. The J gene is TRBJ2-3, the V gene TRBV2; 12 bases fit TRBD2. The J call is doubtful: the DNA matches TRBJ2-5 better. The CDR3 totals 16 residues. Germline V gene data show CDR1 as SNHLY and CDR2 as FYNNEI. CDR3 in DNA: TGTGCCAGCAGCATACTAGCGGGAGGACTTGGAGAGGCCCAGTACTTC. Translated, it gives CASSILAGGLGEAQYF.

This clonotype was picked up a small number of times. V and J are TRBV5-1 and TRBJ1-2; D is possibly TRBD1 (6 bases). CDR1 and CDR2 from the germline V gene are SGHRS and YFSETQ. This CDR3 is 15 amino acids long. The ends were cut back, 0 bases at V and 7 bases at J, with 16 bases in the middle. The CDR3, as DNA: TGCGCCAGCAGCTTGGCCCTGGGGGGCTTACCTGGCTACACCTTC. It is translated as CASSLALGGLPGYTF.

The chain uses TRBV12-3 or TRBV12-4 and TRBJ2-1; the D call may be TRBD1 or TRBD2 (5 bases each). The CDR3 length is 18 residues. Trimming removed 3 bases from V and 3 bases from J, with 21 bases in between. This CDR3 reads CASSFAFGDLTRYNEQFF. For the CDR3, the DNA is TGTGCCAGCAGTTTTGCTTTCGGGGACCTGACTCGCTACAATGAGCAGTTCTTC.

This clonotype was detected ten times or more. At one end, the junction sequence differs from germline, possibly due to a read error. The V call is TRBV2, the J call TRBJ2-2; the D is unclear. This CDR3 has 14 residues. The germline CDR1 and CDR2 sequences are SNHLY and FYNNEI. DNA for the CDR3: TGTGCCAGCACAAAGTCCTCGAACCCCGGGGAGCTGTTTTTT. Protein: CASTKSSNPGELFF. Complete variable domain (other parts from reference TRBV2 and TRBJ2-2): EPEVTQTPSHQVTQMGQEVILRCVPISNHLYFYWYRQILGQKVEFLVSFYNNEISEKSEIFDDQFSVERPDGSNFTLKIRSTKLEDSAMYFCASTKSSNPGELFFGEGSRLTVL.

This clonotype was observed many times. The CDR3 reads CASSAVWSDNSPLHF. CDR3 coding DNA: TGTGCCAGCAGTGCCGTATGGTCGGATAATTCACCCCTCCACTTT. The chain recombines TRBV6-1 with TRBJ1-6, with D hard to call. Germline values: CDR1 MNHNS, CDR2 SASEGT. The length of the CDR3 is 15 residues. The V end lost 4 bases, the J end lost 5 bases, and 12 bases lay between the germline ends.

This clonotype was found a few times. The chain links TRBV13 to TRBJ1-2; no clear D gene. CDR3 length: 14 residues. The V gene lost 3 bases and the J gene lost 8 bases, with 16 bases spanning the gap. Germline V gives CDR1 PRHDT, CDR2 FYEKMQ (reference sequence). Here the CDR3 DNA reads TGTGCCAGCAGCTTGAGAGGGAGCTCGCGGGGCTACACCTTC. As protein: CASSLRGSSRGYTF.

This clonotype has ten or more counts. The chain joins TRBV12-3 or TRBV12-4 to TRBJ1-5; 9 nucleotides align to TRBD1. The CDR3 contains 15 residues. With 6 bases clipped from V and 4 bases from J, the junction kept 7 bases outside the gene matches. CDR3 region: CASSRTGVRNQPQHF. Written as DNA, the CDR3 is TGTGCCAGCAGCCGGACAGGGGTAAGGAATCAGCCCCAGCATTTT.

The sample holds many counts of this clonotype. The chain couples TRBV9 to TRBJ2-1; D perhaps matches TRBD2 (5 bases). The CDR3 extends over 16 amino acids. Deletions cut 5 bases from V and 0 bases from J, with 15 bases between. Looked up from germline, CDR1 is SGDLS and CDR2 is YYNGEE. The CDR3 region is CASSTRAGSSYNEQFF. In DNA form, the CDR3 reads TGTGCCAGCAGTACGAGGGCGGGTAGCTCCTACAATGAGCAGTTCTTC.

At least ten counts were recorded for this clonotype. This sequence joins TRBV6-5 and TRBJ2-1; D tentatively reads TRBD1 or TRBD2 (7 bases each). V lost 3 bases and J lost 8, with 20 bases in between. Germline V gives CDR1 MNHEY, CDR2 SVGAGI. This CDR3 has 16 residues. The CDR3 DNA reads as TGTGCCAGCAGTTATCCAGGGGGGAGGGCCGGCTATGAGCAGTTCTTC. It yields the protein CASSYPGGRAGYEQFF.